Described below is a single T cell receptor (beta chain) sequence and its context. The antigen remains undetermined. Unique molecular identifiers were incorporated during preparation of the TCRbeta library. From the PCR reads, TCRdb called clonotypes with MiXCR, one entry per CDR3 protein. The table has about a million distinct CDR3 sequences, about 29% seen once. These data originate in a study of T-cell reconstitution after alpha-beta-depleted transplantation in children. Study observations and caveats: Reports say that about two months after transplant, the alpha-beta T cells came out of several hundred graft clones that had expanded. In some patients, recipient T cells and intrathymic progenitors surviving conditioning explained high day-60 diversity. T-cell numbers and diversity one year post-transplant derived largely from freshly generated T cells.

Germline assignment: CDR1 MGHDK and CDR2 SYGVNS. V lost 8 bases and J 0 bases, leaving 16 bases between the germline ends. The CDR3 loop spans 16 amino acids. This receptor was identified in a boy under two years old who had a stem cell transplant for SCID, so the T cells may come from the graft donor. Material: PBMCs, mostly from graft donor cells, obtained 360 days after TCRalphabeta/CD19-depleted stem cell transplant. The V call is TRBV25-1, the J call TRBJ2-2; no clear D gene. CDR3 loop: CASAPPRISNTGELFF. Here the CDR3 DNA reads TGTGCCAGCGCCCCCCCCCGGATCTCGAACACCGGGGAGCTGTTTTTT. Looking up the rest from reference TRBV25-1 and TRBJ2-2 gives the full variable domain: EADIYQTPRYLVIGTGKKITLECSQTMGHDKMYWYQQDPGMELHLIHYSYGVNSTEKGDLSSESTVSRIRTEHFPLTLESARPSHTSQYLCASAPPRISNTGELFFGEGSRLTVL.